The 21 T cell receptor beta chains given below trace back to one sample, sequenced in a study of blood T cell repertoires in COVID-19. Profiled with immunoSEQ multiplex PCR; TCRdb holds only in-frame clones, not every one. There are about 18,000 clones in the sample; about 90% occur only once, and roughly 17% lies in the top ten. Specimen: peripheral blood. The receptors stem from a middle-aged man with active COVID-19.

The chain employs TRBV10-1 and TRBJ2-5; maybe TRBD2 (5 bases). The germline V and J ends were trimmed by 7 bases and 5 bases, with 14 bases remaining between them. CDR3 length equals 13 residues. CDR1 WNHNN and CDR2 SYGVQD come from the germline V gene (reference sequence). The CDR3 protein is CASTERTGETQYF. As DNA, the CDR3 is TGCGCCAGCACCGAACGGACGGGGGAGACCCAGTACTTC.

This chain joins TRBV5-4 and TRBJ1-2, with 8 bases that match TRBD1. The germline gives CDR1 SGHNT, CDR2 YYREEE (reference sequence). The CDR3 has 16 residues. Trimming took 2 bases from V and 1 from J; bases not matched to a gene: 7. As DNA, the CDR3 is TGTGCCAGCAGCTTTAGGGACAGGAAAGATAACTATGGCTACACCTTC. Its translation is CASSFRDRKDNYGYTF.

The rearrangement uses TRBV3-1 (or the pseudogene TRBV3-2) and TRBJ2-2, with 11 bases aligning to TRBD2. CDR1 is LGHDT, CDR2 YNNKEL, per germline (reference sequence). This CDR3 is 17 amino acids long. Trimming removed 3 bases from V and 7 bases from J; junction bases left unmatched: 10. CDR3 protein: CASSHAGSGRAFGELFF. The DNA for the CDR3 is TGTGCCAGCAGCCACGCGGGTAGCGGGAGGGCCTTCGGGGAGCTGTTTTTT.

The rearrangement uses TRBV24-1 and TRBJ2-3; D is unresolved. CDR3 length: 13 amino acids. Trimming removed 3 bases at V and 8 bases at J, with 11 bases between. The germline CDR1 and CDR2 sequences are KGHDR and SFDVKD. This CDR3 reads CATSDGYGGTQYF. In DNA, the CDR3 is TGTGCCACCAGTGATGGGTATGGCGGTACGCAGTATTTT.

This CDR3 reads CASSRDSWSTEAFF. The CDR3 DNA follows: TGTGCCAGCAGCCGGGACAGCTGGAGCACTGAAGCTTTCTTT. The V and J genes are TRBV9 and TRBJ1-1; TRBD1 agrees at 7 bases. V shed 4 bases and J 4 bases; nucleotides not matched to a gene: 7. The CDR3 totals 14 residues. CDR1 SGDLS and CDR2 YYNGEE come from the germline V gene. The full variable domain, rest sourced from reference TRBV9 and TRBJ1-1, is DSGVTQTPKHLITATGQRVTLRCSPRSGDLSVYWYQQSLDQGLQFLIQYYNGEERAKGNILERFSAQQFPDLHSELNLSSLELGDSALYFCASSRDSWSTEAFFGQGTRLTVV.

This clone turned up a few times. The chain links TRBV4-2 to TRBJ1-5, with 7 bases that match TRBD1. The CDR3 covers 14 residues. The trim removed 1 base at V and 4 bases at J, leaving 1 base unmatched. Germline V gene data show CDR1 as LGHNA and CDR2 as YNFKEQ. CDR3 coding DNA: TGTGCCAGCAGCCAAGGCAGGGGGAATCAGCCCCAGCATTTT. This sequence encodes CASSQGRGNQPQHF.

The chain recombines TRBV6-5 with TRBJ1-1, with TRBD1 matching 8 bases. The CDR3 has 12 residues. The J segment lost 3 bases and the V segment lost 7 bases, leaving 1 base of the junction unmatched. The germline CDR1 and CDR2 sequences are MNHEY and SVGAGI. The CDR3 loop is CASNRGDTEAFF. The CDR3 nucleotides are TGTGCCAGCAACAGGGGGGACACTGAAGCTTTCTTT.

The chain uses TRBV5-4 and TRBJ1-3; possibly TRBD1 for D (5 bases). Trimming removed 3 bases from V and 3 bases from J, with 13 bases in between. This CDR3 contains 15 residues. The germline CDR1 and CDR2 sequences are SGHNT and YYREEE (reference sequence). The DNA of the CDR3 is TGTGCCAGCAGCTCTCCGGGGGGAATTGGAAACACCATATATTTT. Residues: CASSSPGGIGNTIYF.

This rearrangement joins TRBV9 to TRBJ2-1, with 9 bases identical to TRBD2. The germline CDR1 and CDR2 sequences are SGDLS and YYNGEE. V shed 0 bases, J shed 6 bases, and the junction held 7 bases outside the gene matches. This CDR3 spans 16 amino acids. The DNA of the CDR3 is TGTGCCAGCAGCGTAGTACGGCTAGCGGGGTCCAATGAGCAGTTCTTC. Residues: CASSVVRLAGSNEQFF.

The CDR3, as DNA: TGTGCCAGCAGTCAGGGACTAGCGGGAGGCACAGATACGCAGTATTTT. This encodes CASSQGLAGGTDTQYF. The chain employs TRBV2 and TRBJ2-3, with 14 bases matching TRBD2. The ends lost 5 bases at V and 1 base at J; junction bases unmatched: 2. Germline V gives CDR1 SNHLY, CDR2 FYNNEI. The CDR3 totals 16 residues.

The J gene is TRBJ1-4, the V gene TRBV5-6; 9 bases agree with TRBD1. The CDR3 spans 19 residues. V gave up 2 bases and J gave up 7 bases; unmatched junction bases: 18. Germline V gene sequence: CDR1 SGHDT, CDR2 YYEEEE. The chain's CDR3 is CASSFGSTWTGANLEKLFF. The CDR3 coding sequence is TGTGCCAGCAGCTTCGGTTCAACTTGGACAGGGGCTAACCTTGAAAAACTGTTTTTT. Using reference TRBV5-6 and TRBJ1-4 for the parts outside the CDR3, the full variable domain is DAGVTQSPTHLIKTRGQQVTLRCSPKSGHDTVSWYQQALGQGPQFIFQYYEEEERQRGNFPDRFSGHQFPNYSSELNVNALLLGDSALYLCASSFGSTWTGANLEKLFFGSGTQLSVL.

This CDR3 is CASSLSWTETTYEQYF. CDR3 DNA sequence: TGTGCCAGCAGCTTGTCCTGGACAGAAACGACCTACGAGCAGTACTTC. The V and J genes are TRBV5-5 and TRBJ2-7; perhaps TRBD1 as D (6 bases). The CDR3 length is 16 residues. Trimming took 1 base from V and 2 from J, leaving 16 bases between them. Germline V gene lookup returns CDR1 SGHKS and CDR2 YYEKEE (reference sequence).

The chain links TRBV4-3 to TRBJ2-7, with 11 bases lining up with TRBD2. The length of the CDR3 is 15 residues. Trimming at V came to 4 bases and at J to 3 bases, leaving 5 bases not matched to a gene. Germline V CDR1 and CDR2: LGHNA, YSLEER. CDR3: CASSLDGTSGYEQYF. The CDR3 DNA reads TGCGCCAGCAGCCTAGACGGGACTAGCGGCTACGAGCAGTACTTC.

DNA for the CDR3: TGTGCCAGCAGCATCAGGGGGGCGCCCAAAAACATTCAGTACTTC. It codes for CASSIRGAPKNIQYF. V gene TRBV6-2 or TRBV6-3 combines with J gene TRBJ2-4; TRBD1 might be the D (7 bases). Trimming cost V 6 bases and J 2 bases, with 14 bases left between them. CDR1 and CDR2 from the germline V gene are MNHEY and SVGEGT. This CDR3 region has 15 residues.

The chain carries TRBV21-1 and TRBJ2-3; the D call in the table, TRBD2, was not verified against the DNA. TRBV21-1 is marked as a pseudogene. The CDR3 has 23 amino acids. The CDR3 DNA reads TGTGCCAGCAGCAATGGACGGGTCAGGACCCCGGGACTAGCGGGGGTTAGCACAGATACGCAGTATTTT. Its protein is CASSNGRVRTPGLAGVSTDTQYF.

The CDR3: CASSSGLYEQFF. The CDR3 nucleotides are TGTGCCAGCAGCTCTGGACTATACGAGCAGTTCTTC. The genes are TRBV14 and TRBJ2-1; a weak D match, TRBD2 (6 bases). The CDR3 totals 12 residues. V was trimmed by 5 bases and J by 10 bases, leaving 12 bases between them. Germline CDR1 is SGHDN and CDR2 is FVKESK.

The chain links TRBV28 to TRBJ2-5; D call uncertain. CDR1 is MDHEN and CDR2 is SYDVKM in the germline V gene. The CDR3 loop spans 13 amino acids. Trimming cost V 2 bases and J 5 bases, with 9 bases left between them. The CDR3 sequence: CASSLNFGETQYF. For the CDR3, the DNA is TGTGCCAGCAGTTTAAATTTCGGGGAGACCCAGTACTTC.

J is TRBJ1-6 and V is TRBV7-2; D is unresolved. This CDR3 contains 16 residues. From germline, CDR1 is SGHTA and CDR2 FQGNSA. V lost 1 base and J lost 9, with 16 bases in between. The CDR3 DNA sequence: TGTGCCAGCAGCTTAGAAACTGCGGCCGGAGGTTCACCCCTCCACTTT. Translating gives CASSLETAAGGSPLHF.

V usage is TRBV18 and J usage is TRBJ1-3, with TRBD1 matching over 7 bases. After removal of 4 bases from V and 4 bases from J, the junction contained 13 bases not matched to a gene. CDR1 is KGHSH, CDR2 LQKENI, per germline. The length of the CDR3 is 17 residues. The CDR3 DNA is TGTGCCAGCTCACTGAATAGACAGGGAAATTCCGGAAACACCATATATTTT. Its translation is CASSLNRQGNSGNTIYF.

The J gene is TRBJ2-7, the V gene TRBV5-1; 10 bases align to TRBD2. CDR1 SGHRS and CDR2 YFSETQ come from the germline V gene. The CDR3 runs 18 residues. Losses at the gene ends were 1 base for V and 4 bases for J; bases not matched to a gene: 14. As DNA, the CDR3 is TGCGCCAGCAGCTTGCGGCTGGCTAGCGGGAGTTCAATGTACGAGCAGTACTTC. Its translation is CASSLRLASGSSMYEQYF.

The chain recombines TRBV4-3 with TRBJ2-7; possibly TRBD1 for D (5 bases). The CDR3 spans 15 residues. Germline assignment: CDR1 LGHNA and CDR2 YSLEER. V lost 0 bases to trimming and J lost 4 bases, with 13 bases between them. For the CDR3, the DNA is TGCGCCAGCAGCCAAGATCGAACTCCAGGGTACGAGCAGTACTTC. Translated, it gives CASSQDRTPGYEQYF.